This TCR beta chain is drawn from a study of control samples from healthy donors and cancer patients. Method: immunoSEQ multiplex PCR; TCRdb's copy keeps in-frame clones and lacks some. The repertoire includes approximately 150,000 clones, roughly 95% of them detected once, and approximately 0.93% sits in the top ten. This clone was picked up one time. The sequence was obtained from a woman under 40 in good health. Sequencing was carried out using blood.

The CDR3: CASTQWDYGYTF. The CDR3 DNA sequence: TGTGCCAGCACCCAGTGGGACTATGGCTACACCTTC. The chain employs TRBV28 and TRBJ1-2; D is ambiguous. The germline V gene encodes CDR1 MDHEN and CDR2 SYDVKM. V lost 7 bases and J lost 3, with 9 bases in between. This CDR3 contains 12 residues.